A selection of T cell receptor beta chains follows, all from one sample in a study of blood T cell repertoires in COVID-19. Only in-frame clones appear in the TCRdb table, and some are missing; sequencing was by immunoSEQ multiplex PCR. The sample comprises about 70,000 clones, around 86% of which are singletons, and 4% to 5.5% rests with the top ten. Sample: peripheral blood. These TCRs come from a man in his forties or fifties with active COVID-19. Each CDR3 is given with its conserved first and last residue. D genes are given only for firm matches. A clone size is listed for some rows: how often the clone was seen (once, few, many), or a class if it is expanded.

NA,NA,TRBJ2-7,TRBV15,CATSKLKASSLYEQYF,TGTGCCACCAGCAAGCTCAAGGCTAGCAGTCTGTACGAGCAGTACTTC
NA,TRBD2,TRBJ2-5,TRBV7-2,CASSLTSGNQETQYF,TGTGCCAGCAGCTTGACTAGCGGGAACCAAGAGACCCAGTACTTC
NA,NA,TRBJ2-7,TRBV28,CASSTVRADPSYEQYF,TGTGCCAGCAGCACGGTGCGAGCGGACCCATCCTACGAGCAGTACTTC
NA,NA,TRBJ2-3,TRBV9,CASSVGVAEITDTQYF,TGTGCCAGCAGCGTAGGGGTAGCGGAGATCACAGATACGCAGTATTTT
NA,NA,TRBJ1-4,TRBV6-1,CASSEYQGTNEKLFF,TGTGCCAGCAGTGAATACCAGGGCACTAATGAAAAACTGTTTTTT
NA,TRBD1,TRBJ2-3,TRBV5-6,CASSLTGQGSNTQYF,TGTGCCAGCAGCTTGACGGGACAGGGGTCAAATACGCAGTATTTT
few,NA,TRBJ2-1,TRBV4-3,CASSQAWGVDSYNEQFF,TGCGCCAGCAGCCAAGCTTGGGGCGTCGACTCCTACAATGAGCAGTTCTTC
NA,TRBD2,TRBJ2-1,TRBV18,CASRPTTSGRVYNEQFF,TGTGCCAGCCGACCGACGACTAGCGGGAGGGTATACAATGAGCAGTTCTTC
NA,TRBD1,TRBJ1-1,TRBV27,CASSQKTGGTEAFF,TGTGCCAGCAGTCAAAAAACAGGGGGCACTGAAGCTTTCTTT
NA,TRBD2,TRBJ2-3,TRBV18,CASSDMITGGEDTQYF,TGTGCCAGCTCCGACATGATCACGGGGGGTGAAGATACGCAGTATTTT
NA,NA,TRBJ2-1,TRBV30,CAWASRYNEQFF,TGTGCCTGGGCTTCCAGGTACAATGAGCAGTTCTTC
NA,NA,TRBJ1-1,TRBV12-3/TRBV12-4,CASSLAKGESAFF,TGTGCCAGCAGTTTAGCCAAAGGGGAATCAGCTTTCTTT
NA,TRBD2,TRBJ2-3,TRBV7-2,CASRASGRRDTQYF,TGTGCCTCCCGAGCTAGCGGGCGAAGAGATACGCAGTATTTT
NA,TRBD1,TRBJ2-7,TRBV6-2/TRBV6-3,CASSYFGQGYEQYF,TGTGCCAGCAGTTACTTCGGACAGGGATACGAGCAGTACTTC
NA,NA,TRBJ1-2,TRBV7-9,CASSFWSDYYGYTF,TGTGCCAGCAGCTTCTGGTCAGATTACTATGGCTACACCTTC
NA,TRBD2,TRBJ2-5,TRBV28,CASSLLVASGRAETQYF,TGTGCCAGCAGTTTATTAGTGGCTAGCGGGAGAGCGGAGACCCAGTACTTC
NA,TRBD1,TRBJ1-1,TRBV3-1/TRBV3-2,CASSHSGTGERTEAFF,TGTGCCAGCAGCCATTCCGGGACAGGGGAGAGAACTGAAGCTTTCTTT
NA,NA,TRBJ2-1,TRBV28,CASSTEVNEQFF,TGTGCCAGCAGTACGGAGGTCAATGAGCAGTTCTTC
few,NA,TRBJ2-6,TRBV2,CASRSGANVLTF,TGTGCCAGTCGCTCTGGGGCCAACGTCCTGACTTTC
NA,NA,TRBJ2-6,TRBV24-1,CATGSSGANVLTF,TGTGCCACCGGGAGTTCTGGGGCCAACGTCCTGACTTTC
NA,NA,TRBJ2-5,TRBV24-1,CATSLAGQETQYF,TGTGCCACCAGCCTGGCGGGCCAAGAGACCCAGTACTTC
NA,NA,TRBJ1-2,TRBV7-2,CASSLNINYGYTF,TGTGCCAGCAGCTTGAACATAAACTATGGCTACACCTTC
NA,NA,TRBJ2-1,TRBV19,CASSIGDFYNEQFF,TGTGCCAGTAGTATTGGGGACTTTTACAATGAGCAGTTCTTC
NA,NA,TRBJ2-7,TRBV7-2,CASSLSYEQYF,TGTGCCAGCAGCCTATCCTACGAGCAGTACTTC
NA,TRBD2,TRBJ2-1,TRBV7-3,CASSWVGGEQFF,TGTGCCAGCAGCTGGGTGGGAGGGGAGCAGTTCTTC
NA,NA,TRBJ1-1,TRBV5-1,CASSVTGSTEAFF,TGCGCCAGCAGCGTCACAGGGAGCACTGAAGCTTTCTTT
NA,NA,TRBJ2-3,TRBV9,CASSVETGTTDTQYF,TGTGCCAGCAGCGTAGAAACAGGGACCACAGATACGCAGTATTTT
NA,NA,TRBJ1-5,TRBV6-2/TRBV6-3,CASSYPGQLSNQPQHF,TGTGCCAGCAGTTACCCCGGACAGCTTAGCAATCAGCCCCAGCATTTT
NA,NA,TRBJ2-6,TRBV9,CASSGRTRGAGANVLTF,TGTGCCAGCAGTGGGCGGACCAGGGGGGCTGGGGCCAACGTCCTGACTTTC
NA,TRBD1,TRBJ1-5,TRBV10-2,CATQQGNQPQHF,TGCGCCACCCAACAGGGGAATCAGCCCCAGCATTTT
NA,TRBD2,TRBJ2-1,TRBV15,CATSRDKGLAGGPGQFF,TGTGCCACCAGCAGAGATAAGGGACTAGCGGGAGGGCCTGGGCAGTTCTTC
NA,NA,TRBJ2-1,TRBV9,CASSVGRGPYNEQFF,TGTGCCAGCAGCGTAGGCAGGGGTCCCTACAATGAGCAGTTCTTC
NA,TRBD2,TRBJ2-7,TRBV28,CASSTSSGTSGPYEQYF,TGTGCCAGCAGTACGTCCTCCGGGACTAGCGGACCCTACGAGCAGTACTTC
NA,NA,TRBJ2-3,TRBV27,CASSLVVTRSTDTQYF,TGTGCCAGCAGTTTAGTTGTCACCCGGAGCACAGATACGCAGTATTTT
many,NA,TRBJ2-7,TRBV19,CASSNPDSYEQYF,TGTGCCAGTAGCAATCCGGACAGCTACGAGCAGTACTTC
NA,TRBD1,TRBJ1-3,TRBV28,CASSHLDRGLSGNTIYF,TGTGCCAGCAGTCACCTGGACAGGGGCCTCTCTGGAAACACCATATATTTT
NA,NA,TRBJ2-1,TRBV7-3,CASSPTRTLTYNEQFF,TGTGCCAGCAGCCCAACGAGGACATTAACCTACAATGAGCAGTTCTTC
NA,TRBD2,TRBJ2-1,TRBV6-2/TRBV6-3,CASSRLAANRREQFF,TGTGCCAGCAGCCGTCTAGCGGCTAACCGAAGGGAGCAGTTCTTC
NA,NA,TRBJ1-1,TRBV29-1,CSATEQQGNTEAFF,TGCAGCGCTACGGAGCAGCAGGGAAACACTGAAGCTTTCTTT
NA,TRBD1,TRBJ1-2,TRBV28,CASSPGGGYGYTF,TGTGCCAGCAGTCCAGGGGGCGGCTATGGCTACACCTTC
NA,TRBD1,TRBJ1-4,TRBV25-1,CASSVGQGGFGEKLFF,TGTGCCAGCAGTGTGGGACAGGGCGGTTTCGGGGAAAAACTGTTTTTT
once,NA,TRBJ2-7,TRBV28,CASSSSQGYYEQYF,TGTGCCAGCAGTTCGAGTCAGGGTTACTACGAGCAGTACTTC
NA,NA,TRBJ2-6,TRBV4-2,CASSQDPRAGANVLTF,TGTGCCAGCAGCCAAGATCCGAGGGCCGGGGCCAACGTCCTGACTTTC
once,TRBD2,TRBJ2-1,TRBV7-9,CASSWDSGRYSYNEQFF,TGTGCCAGCAGCTGGGATAGCGGGAGGTACTCCTACAATGAGCAGTTCTTC
NA,NA,TRBJ1-1,TRBV13,CASSFEDAGAFF,TGTGCCAGCAGCTTTGAAGACGCAGGAGCTTTCTTT